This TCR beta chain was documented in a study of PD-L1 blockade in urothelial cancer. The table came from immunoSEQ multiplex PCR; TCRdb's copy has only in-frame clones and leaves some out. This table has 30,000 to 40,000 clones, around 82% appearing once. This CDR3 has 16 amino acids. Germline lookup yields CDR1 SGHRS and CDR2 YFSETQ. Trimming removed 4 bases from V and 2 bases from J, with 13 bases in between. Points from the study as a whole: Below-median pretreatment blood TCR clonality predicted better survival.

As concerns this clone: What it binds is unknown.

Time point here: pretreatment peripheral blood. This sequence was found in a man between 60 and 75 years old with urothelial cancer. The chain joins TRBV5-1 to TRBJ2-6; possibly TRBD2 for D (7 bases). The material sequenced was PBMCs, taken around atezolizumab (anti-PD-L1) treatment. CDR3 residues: CASSPRGGPGANVLTF. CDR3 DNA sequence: TGCGCCAGCAGCCCAAGGGGGGGGCCTGGGGCCAACGTCCTGACTTTC.